The present T cell receptor beta chain was sequenced within a study of Tregs in tolerant kidney transplant recipients. This CDR3 has 15 amino acids. V lost 9 bases, J lost 2 bases, and 9 bases stayed unmatched. Germline CDR1 MNHNY, CDR2 SVGAGI (reference sequence). This clone was observed a handful of times. Its cognate antigen is unknown. Unstimulated regulatory T cells (CD4+CD25+CD127-), CD4+CD25- non-regulatory cells, CD4 and CD8 cells were FACS-sorted from thawed PBMCs. Measured with immunoSEQ multiplex PCR; TCRdb has only the in-frame clones, and not every one. The top ten hold 0.46% of the sample, which has about 94,000 clones, 93% seen once. Whole-study findings and limits: Nucleotide sequences could not be compared across some patients' samples due to primer changes.

The chain joins TRBV6-6 to TRBJ1-5, with 8 bases lining up with TRBD1. Sequences were derived from CD4+ T cells from blood, sampled before the transplant. The clonotype comes from a human donor who received a combined kidney and bone marrow transplant. The CDR3 spells CASLDQQGGNQPQHF. The DNA of the CDR3 is TGTGCCAGTCTGGACCAACAGGGGGGCAATCAGCCCCAGCATTTT.